One and the same sample provided the 10 T cell receptor beta chains below, sequenced in a study of vaccination and CD4 T cells after COVID-19. Their antigens are not known. Noted treatment: roughly 11-day PBMC culture with coronavirus spike peptide pools or control peptides (ViraFEST assay). The unexposed donor's CD4+ T cells were collected before the COVID-19 pandemic (2011-2018). Oncomine TCR Beta short-read sequencing was applied to DNA from cultured CD4+ T cells. TCRdb reprocessed the PCR reads via MiXCR and lists one record per CDR3 protein. Among around 2,000 distinct CDR3 sequences listed, just under 20% were seen once. What was sequenced was CD4+ T cells from blood, cultured in vitro. The receptors shown here come from a human donor in good health.

This chain uses TRBV5-1 with TRBJ2-1; 8 bases line up with TRBD2. The ends lost 3 bases at V and 7 bases at J; junction bases unmatched: 12. The CDR3 consists of 16 residues. Germline CDR1 and CDR2: SGHRS and YFSETQ. The CDR3 region has the DNA TGCGCCAGCAGCTCCTCCGCAGGGACTAGTCTGAATGAGCAGTTCTTC. This gives the protein CASSSSAGTSLNEQFF.

This clonotype rates as medium-sized (0.01 to 0.1%). The chain is built from TRBV15 and TRBJ1-6; D is unresolved. The V end was cut by 6 bases, the J end by 6 bases, with 15 bases between. The CDR3 consists of 15 residues. Germline V gene lookup returns CDR1 LNHNV and CDR2 YYDKDF (reference sequence). CDR3 protein: CATRLLTEGNSPLHF. The CDR3 region has the DNA TGTGCCACCAGACTACTAACCGAGGGTAATTCACCCCTCCACTTT.

The rearrangement uses TRBV28 and TRBJ2-1; 8 bases map to TRBD2. V dropped 5 bases and J dropped 2; count of bases not matched to a gene: 5. Looked up from germline, CDR1 is MDHEN and CDR2 is SYDVKM. The CDR3 runs to 15 residues. The CDR3 bases are TGTGCCAGCAGTGGTTATAGCGGGGCCTACAATGAGCAGTTCTTC. It is translated as CASSGYSGAYNEQFF.

The chain links TRBV10-3 to TRBJ2-7; D is tentatively TRBD1 or TRBD2 (5 bases each). This CDR3 comprises 15 residues. Trimming took 0 bases from V and 2 from J, leaving 11 bases between them. CDR1 ENHRY and CDR2 SYGVKD come from the germline V gene. CDR3 in amino acids: CAISESAKGPYEQYF. DNA of the CDR3: TGTGCCATCAGTGAGTCTGCCAAGGGACCCTACGAGCAGTACTTC.

Comments on this clonotype: A much larger clone lies one base from this, so it may be a read error. In DNA form, the CDR3 reads TGCAGTGCTGGCGGAAGAAATTCACTCCTCCACTTT. It codes for CSAGGRNSLLHF. The J gene is TRBJ1-6, the V gene TRBV20-1, with no clear D. The CDR3 has 12 amino acids. CDR1 and CDR2 from the germline V gene are DFQATT and SNEGSKA (reference sequence).

With regard to this clonotype: A read error may be the cause here, since a much bigger clone is one base away. The CDR3 region has the DNA TGTACCACCAGACTACTAACCGAGGGTAATTCACCCCTCCACTTT. Translating gives CTTRLLTEGNSPLHF. The chain joins TRBV15 to TRBJ1-6; the D is unclear. The CDR3 has 15 residues. CDR1 and CDR2 (germline): LNHNV, YYDKDF (reference sequence).

The V and J genes are TRBV5-1 and TRBJ1-1; D gene ambiguous. Trimming took off 1 base at V and 1 base at J, with 8 bases between the two ends. CDR3 length: 14 amino acids. CDR1 is SGHRS and CDR2 is YFSETQ in the germline V gene. CDR3 nucleotide sequence: TGCGCCAGCAGCTTGAGGACGGGGAACACTGAAGCTTTCTTT. Amino acids: CASSLRTGNTEAFF.

This sequence joins TRBV20-1 and TRBJ2-5, with D possibly matching TRBD2 (6 bases). The germline V gene has CDR1 DFQATT and CDR2 SNEGSKA (reference sequence). V lost 6 bases to trimming and J lost 3 bases, with 17 bases between them. There are 14 residues in the CDR3. As DNA, the CDR3 is TGCAGTGCACCTCCTCGGGGGAATGAAGAGACCCAGTACTTC. Encoded protein: CSAPPRGNEETQYF.

The rearrangement joins TRBV3-1 to TRBJ1-2, with unresolved D. The V gene lost 4 bases and the J gene lost 0 bases, with 15 bases spanning the gap. The CDR3 sequence is 16 residues long. Germline CDR1 reads LGHDT; CDR2 reads YNNKEL (reference sequence). The CDR3 protein is CASSPSGHRTNYGYTF. CDR3 in DNA: TGTGCCAGCAGCCCTAGTGGTCACAGAACTAACTATGGCTACACCTTC.

There are a few counts of this clonotype. The J gene is TRBJ2-7, the V gene TRBV12-3 or TRBV12-4; 14 bases match TRBD2. Trimming removed 5 bases from V and 7 bases from J; junction bases left unmatched: 4. CDR3 length equals 14 residues. The chain's CDR3 is CASSRTSGRSEQYF. CDR3 DNA: TGTGCCAGCAGTCGGACTAGCGGGAGGAGTGAGCAGTACTTC.